Below are 18 T cell receptor beta chains sequenced from a single sample in a study of blood T cell repertoires in COVID-19 (dated by TCRdb to about 2020). The protocol used for the library was the immunoSEQ multiplex PCR assay. Held by TCRdb, this immuneACCESS table contains in-frame sequences only and omits some clones. Under half of the omission traces to an unresolved V gene where checked; the cause of the rest is unknown. In this sample the table shows roughly 250,000 clones, roughly 85% of which occur a single time. Approximately 3.8% of the sample comes from the top ten. What was sequenced was PBMCs or T cells enriched from blood (not recorded which). These receptor sequences come from a woman in her 40s who had been exposed to COVID-19.

This chain connects TRBV2 to TRBJ2-5; 7 bases align to TRBD1. The CDR3 length is 13 residues. V dropped 7 bases and J dropped 5; count of bases not matched to a gene: 7. Per germline, CDR1 SNHLY and CDR2 FYNNEI. CDR3 nucleotides: TGTGCCAGCAACGAACAGGGGCCCGAGACCCAGTACTTC. Translation gives CASNEQGPETQYF.

The chain recombines TRBV4-2 with TRBJ2-7, with 8 bases matching TRBD1. This CDR3 has 12 residues. V gave up 0 bases and J gave up 12 bases; unmatched junction bases: 4. The germline V gene encodes CDR1 LGHNA and CDR2 YNFKEQ. CDR3 DNA: TGTGCCAGCAGCCAAGACGGACAGGGTTGGTACTTC. It is translated as CASSQDGQGWYF.

This clone has only a few counts. The chain is built from TRBV28 and TRBJ1-1; a weak D match, TRBD1 (5 bases). Germline lookup yields CDR1 MDHEN and CDR2 SYDVKM. This CDR3 contains 12 residues. V lost 4 bases and J 7 bases, leaving 10 bases between the germline ends. CDR3 bases: TGTGCCAGCAGTTCGCAGGGCAGTGAAGCTTTCTTT. Residues: CASSSQGSEAFF.

The chain recombines TRBV28 with TRBJ1-2, with TRBD1 matching over 8 bases. The CDR3 is 16 residues long. Germline lookup yields CDR1 MDHEN and CDR2 SYDVKM. The junction had 10 bases not matched to a gene; V was cut back by 3 bases and J by 4 bases. The CDR3 loop is CASSFGFRTGSYGYTF. CDR3 DNA sequence: TGTGCCAGCAGTTTCGGGTTTAGGACAGGGAGCTATGGCTACACCTTC.

This clone has a count of ten or more. The chain joins TRBV19 to TRBJ1-2; D gene uncertain. The germline V gene has CDR1 LNHDA and CDR2 SQIVND (reference sequence). This CDR3 contains 14 residues. V dropped 3 bases and J dropped 3 bases, with 11 bases sitting between them. CDR3 region: CASSMPSQDYGYTF. The DNA for the CDR3 is TGTGCCAGTAGTATGCCCAGCCAGGACTATGGCTACACCTTC.

This chain joins TRBV6-5 and TRBJ1-1; possible D gene TRBD1, 6 bases. CDR1 is MNHEY and CDR2 is SVGAGI in the germline V gene. Trimming cost V 0 bases and J 4 bases, with 9 bases left between them. CDR3 length: 14 residues. CDR3 region: CASSYSTGPTEAFF. DNA for the CDR3: TGTGCCAGCAGTTACTCCACAGGGCCCACTGAAGCTTTCTTT.

This clone turned up a few times. The same CDR3 is also encoded by other DNA sequences in this sample. J is TRBJ1-2 and V is TRBV11-1, with 7 bases lining up with TRBD1. The J segment lost 4 bases and the V segment lost 4 bases, leaving 6 bases of the junction unmatched. The CDR3 has 14 amino acids. CDR1 is SGHAT, CDR2 FQDESV, per germline (reference sequence). CDR3 residues: CASSSRQGGYGYTF. The CDR3 nucleotides read TGTGCCAGCAGCTCTCGTCAGGGGGGCTATGGCTACACCTTC.

The genes are TRBV19 and TRBJ1-3; D unclear. Germline lookup yields CDR1 LNHDA and CDR2 SQIVND (reference sequence). This CDR3 region has 13 residues. Trimming left V 6 bases short and J 1 base short, with 7 bases between. CDR3 nucleotide sequence: TGTGCCAGTAGGGAGAATTCTGGAAACACCATATATTTT. Its translation: CASRENSGNTIYF.

In its sample, this clone was seen many times. Other DNA sequences in the sample encode the same CDR3. The genes are TRBV12-3 or TRBV12-4 and TRBJ1-2, with 9 bases identical to TRBD1. The CDR3 covers 13 residues. After removal of 6 bases from V and 8 bases from J, the junction contained 7 bases not matched to a gene. The CDR3 region is CASSPLTGGGYTF. CDR3 DNA sequence: TGTGCCAGCAGCCCGTTGACAGGGGGAGGCTACACCTTC.

This chain joins TRBV10-3 and TRBJ1-2, with D perhaps matching TRBD1 (6 bases). Trimming stripped 3 bases from V and 1 base from J, with 9 bases between. The CDR3 loop spans 14 amino acids. CDR1 ENHRY and CDR2 SYGVKD come from the germline V gene. CDR3 region: CAISETGNNYGYTF. In DNA, the CDR3 is TGTGCCATCAGTGAAACAGGGAATAACTATGGCTACACCTTC.

To note about this clone: A read error may be the cause here, since a much bigger clone is one base away. This chain connects TRBV10-3 to TRBJ1-2; TRBD1 matches 7 bases. V gave up 7 bases and J gave up 4 bases; unmatched junction bases: 6. CDR1 and CDR2 from the germline V gene are ENHRY and SYGVKD. The CDR3 covers 13 residues. The CDR3 loop reads CAITQDRSYGYTF. CDR3 DNA: TGTGCCATCACCCAGGACAGGAGCTATGGCTACACCTTC.

The CDR3 coding sequence is TGTGCCAGCAGTCCCGGACTAGATTCGAATGCTGAGCAGTTCTTC. It codes for CASSPGLDSNAEQFF. The J gene is TRBJ2-1, the V gene TRBV27, with 7 bases identical to TRBD2. CDR1 is MNHEY, CDR2 SMNVEV, per germline (reference sequence). The junction had 13 bases not matched to a gene; V was cut back by 5 bases and J by 9 bases. The CDR3 totals 15 residues.

The chain links TRBV5-5 to TRBJ2-7, with TRBD2 identical over 8 bases. Germline V gene data show CDR1 as SGHKS and CDR2 as YYEKEE (reference sequence). With V trimmed by 4 bases and J by 2 bases, 8 bases remained unmatched. CDR3 length equals 15 residues. CDR3 region: CASSREGMNTYEQYF. In DNA, the CDR3 is TGTGCCAGCAGCCGGGAGGGGATGAACACCTACGAGCAGTACTTC.

The chain links TRBV7-3 to TRBJ2-2, with D uncertain. The V end was cut by 6 bases, the J end by 7 bases, with 12 bases between. Germline assignment: CDR1 SGHTA and CDR2 FQGTGA. This CDR3 has 13 residues. The CDR3 spells CASSLEVGGELFF. The CDR3 region has the DNA TGTGCCAGCAGTCTAGAGGTCGGCGGGGAGCTGTTTTTT.

This clone was seen a single time. The J gene is TRBJ1-1, the V gene TRBV11-2; 9 positions agree with TRBD1. Trimming removed 1 base from V and 3 bases from J; junction bases left unmatched: 0. The V gene's germline CDR1 is SGHAT and CDR2 FQNNGV. The CDR3 has 14 amino acids. In nucleotides, the CDR3 is TGTGCCAGCAGCTTAGGACAGGGGGACACTGAAGCTTTCTTT. This gives the protein CASSLGQGDTEAFF. Supplemented by reference TRBV11-2 and TRBJ1-1, the full variable domain reads EAGVAQSPRYKIIEKRQSVAFWCNPISGHATLYWYQQILGQGPKLLIQFQNNGVVDDSQLPKDRFSAERLKGVDSTLKIQPAKLEDSAVYLCASSLGQGDTEAFFGQGTRLTVV.

V and J are TRBV4-3 and TRBJ2-5; the D gene is possibly TRBD1 (6 bases). Deletions cut 0 bases from V and 6 bases from J, with 11 bases between. The CDR3 runs 14 residues. In germline, CDR1 is LGHNA, CDR2 YSLEER. Written as DNA, the CDR3 is TGCGCCAGCAGCCAAGATGGACAGTCCAAGACCCAGTACTTC. Amino acids: CASSQDGQSKTQYF.

This chain connects TRBV5-1 to TRBJ1-1; D uncertain. V lost 0 bases and J lost 3, with 6 bases in between. The CDR3 totals 13 residues. Germline CDR1 is SGHRS and CDR2 is YFSETQ. In nucleotides, the CDR3 is TGCGCCAGCAGCTTGGGGGGAGACACTGAAGCTTTCTTT. Protein sequence: CASSLGGDTEAFF.

V usage is TRBV5-8 and J usage is TRBJ1-2; perhaps TRBD1 as D (6 bases). Trimming pared 4 bases from V and 4 bases from J, leaving 17 bases between. CDR3 size: 15 residues. CDR1 is SGHTS and CDR2 is YDEGEE in the germline V gene. CDR3 sequence reads: CASSPPGGTLYGYTF. The CDR3 nucleotides are TGTGCCAGCAGCCCGCCCGGGGGGACACTCTATGGCTACACCTTC.